This T cell receptor (beta chain) was profiled in a study of blood T cell repertoires in COVID-19. Study as a whole: PBMCs, B-cell-depleted T cells, or T cells provided the cDNA or gDNA that made up the material.

Trimming stripped 5 bases from V and 0 bases from J, with 8 bases between. The CDR3 extends over 13 amino acids. Germline CDR1 reads SGHRS; CDR2 reads YFSETQ. Original processing methods: Amplification with reference gene primers provided the estimates of nucleated cell counts. TCRdb's copy holds only in-frame clones and misses some; the assay was immunoSEQ multiplex PCR. V and J calls plus clone size are reproduced from that table; the DNA served to infer D and trimming. The sample contains about 200,000 clones, around 90% of which appear only once. Material for sequencing was peripheral blood. The clonotype comes from a man aged 60-69 years who had recovered from COVID-19. The chain recombines TRBV5-1 with TRBJ1-1; TRBD1 might be the D (6 bases). The chain's CDR3 is CASREGVNTEAFF. CDR3 DNA sequence: TGCGCCAGCAGAGAGGGGGTGAACACTGAAGCTTTCTTT.